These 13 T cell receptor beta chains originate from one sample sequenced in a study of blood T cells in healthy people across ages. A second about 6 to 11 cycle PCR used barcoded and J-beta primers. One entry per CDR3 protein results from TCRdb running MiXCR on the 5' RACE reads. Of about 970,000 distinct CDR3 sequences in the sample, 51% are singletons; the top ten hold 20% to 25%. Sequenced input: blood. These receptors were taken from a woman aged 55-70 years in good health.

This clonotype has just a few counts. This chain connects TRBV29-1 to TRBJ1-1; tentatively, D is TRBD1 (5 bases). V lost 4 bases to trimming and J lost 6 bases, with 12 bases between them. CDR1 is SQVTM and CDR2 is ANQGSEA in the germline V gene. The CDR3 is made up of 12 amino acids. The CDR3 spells CSVVQAFSEAFF. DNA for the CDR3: TGCAGCGTTGTACAGGCGTTCTCTGAAGCTTTCTTT. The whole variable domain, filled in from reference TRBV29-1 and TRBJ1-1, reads SAVISQKPSRDICQRGTSLTIQCQVDSQVTMMFWYRQQPGQSLTLIATANQGSEATYESGFVIDKFPISRPNLTFSTLTVSNMSPEDSSIYLCSVVQAFSEAFFGQGTRLTVV.

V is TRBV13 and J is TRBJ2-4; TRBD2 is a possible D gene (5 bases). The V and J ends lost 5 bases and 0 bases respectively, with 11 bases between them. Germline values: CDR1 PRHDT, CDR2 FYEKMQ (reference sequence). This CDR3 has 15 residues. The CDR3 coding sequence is TGTGCCAGCAGCCCCTACGGGGTAGCCAAAAACATTCAGTACTTC. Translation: CASSPYGVAKNIQYF.

CDR3 sequence (DNA): TGCGCCAGCAGCCAGAATGTTGGGGGATTGAACACTGAAGCTTTCTTT. Its protein product is CASSQNVGGLNTEAFF. J is TRBJ1-1 and V is TRBV5-1, with TRBD1 as a possible D gene (5 bases). The CDR3 spans 16 residues. The V end lost 4 bases, the J end lost 0 bases, and 16 bases lay between the germline ends. The germline gives CDR1 SGHRS, CDR2 YFSETQ.

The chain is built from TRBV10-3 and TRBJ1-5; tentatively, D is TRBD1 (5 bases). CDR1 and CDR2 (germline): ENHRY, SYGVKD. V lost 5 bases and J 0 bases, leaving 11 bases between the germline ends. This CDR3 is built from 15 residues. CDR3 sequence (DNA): TGTGCCATCAGTACCGGGACCCATAGCAATCAGCCCCAGCATTTT. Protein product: CAISTGTHSNQPQHF.

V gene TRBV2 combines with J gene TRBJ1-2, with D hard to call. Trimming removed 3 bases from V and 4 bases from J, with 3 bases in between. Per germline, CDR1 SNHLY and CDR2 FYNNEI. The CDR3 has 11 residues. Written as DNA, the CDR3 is TGTGCCAGCAGTGAGAGCTATGGCTACACCTTC. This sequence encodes CASSESYGYTF. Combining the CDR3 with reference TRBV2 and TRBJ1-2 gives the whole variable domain EPEVTQTPSHQVTQMGQEVILRCVPISNHLYFYWYRQILGQKVEFLVSFYNNEISEKSEIFDDQFSVERPDGSNFTLKIRSTKLEDSAMYFCASSESYGYTFGSGTRLTVV.

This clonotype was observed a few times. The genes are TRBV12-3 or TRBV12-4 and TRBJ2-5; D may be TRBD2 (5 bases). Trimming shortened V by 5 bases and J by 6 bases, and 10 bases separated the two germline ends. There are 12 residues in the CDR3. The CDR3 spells CASSGAEKTQYF. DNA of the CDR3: TGTGCCAGCAGTGGAGCGGAAAAGACCCAGTACTTC.

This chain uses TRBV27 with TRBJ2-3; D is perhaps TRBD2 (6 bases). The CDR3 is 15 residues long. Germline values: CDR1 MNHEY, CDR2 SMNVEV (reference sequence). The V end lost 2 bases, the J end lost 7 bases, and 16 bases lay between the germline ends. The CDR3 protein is CASSLMGLFGNTQYF. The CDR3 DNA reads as TGTGCCAGCAGTTTAATGGGACTGTTCGGAAATACGCAGTATTTT.

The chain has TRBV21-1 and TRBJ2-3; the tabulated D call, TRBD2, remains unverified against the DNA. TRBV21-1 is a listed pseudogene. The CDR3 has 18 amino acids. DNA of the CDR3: TGTGCCAGCAGCAAAGCCCCCCCCGCTAGCGAGGCTACAGATACGCAGTATTTT. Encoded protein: CASSKAPPASEATDTQYF.

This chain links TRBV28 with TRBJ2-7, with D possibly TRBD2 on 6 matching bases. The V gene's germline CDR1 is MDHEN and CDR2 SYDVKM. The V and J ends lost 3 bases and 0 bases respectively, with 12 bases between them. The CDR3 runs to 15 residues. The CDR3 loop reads CASSFWRENSYEQYF. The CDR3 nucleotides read TGTGCCAGCAGTTTCTGGCGGGAAAACTCCTACGAGCAGTACTTC.

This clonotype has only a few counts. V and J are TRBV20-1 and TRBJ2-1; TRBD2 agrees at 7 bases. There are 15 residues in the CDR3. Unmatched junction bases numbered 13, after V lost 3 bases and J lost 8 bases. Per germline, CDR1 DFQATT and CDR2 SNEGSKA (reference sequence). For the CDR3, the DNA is TGCAGTGCTAGTCGGCGGGAGAACACGTTTGATGAGCAGTTCTTC. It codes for CSASRRENTFDEQFF.

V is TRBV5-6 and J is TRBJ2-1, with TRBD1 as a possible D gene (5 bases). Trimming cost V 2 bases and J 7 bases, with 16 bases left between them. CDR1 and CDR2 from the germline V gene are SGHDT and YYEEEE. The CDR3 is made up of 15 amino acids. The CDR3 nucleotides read TGTGCCAGCAGCTTATGGACACGAGTTAATAATGAGCAGTTCTTC. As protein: CASSLWTRVNNEQFF.

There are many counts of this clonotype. The CDR3 reads CAISDLGRAEEQYF. The CDR3 DNA reads as TGTGCCATCAGTGATCTCGGGAGGGCTGAAGAGCAGTACTTC. The chain employs TRBV10-3 and TRBJ2-7, with 8 bases that match TRBD2. CDR3 length: 14 residues. CDR1 ENHRY and CDR2 SYGVKD come from the germline V gene. J lost 7 bases, V lost 3 bases, and 8 bases had no gene match.

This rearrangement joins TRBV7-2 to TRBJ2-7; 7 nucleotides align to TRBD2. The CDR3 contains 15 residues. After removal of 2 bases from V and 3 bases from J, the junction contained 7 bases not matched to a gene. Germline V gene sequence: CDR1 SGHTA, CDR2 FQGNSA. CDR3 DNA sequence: TGTGCCAGCAGCTTAAGCCATAGCGGGTTCTACGAGCAGTACTTC. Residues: CASSLSHSGFYEQYF.